This note documents a single T cell receptor beta chain sequence. The target antigen is unknown. Germline CDR1 reads LGHNA; CDR2 reads YNFKEQ. The trim removed 3 bases at V and 3 bases at J, leaving 9 bases unmatched. This CDR3 is built from 16 residues. Using its own MiXCR run on the RT-PCR reads, TCRdb lists one record per CDR3 protein. The table records hundreds of thousands of distinct CDR3 sequences, approximately 10% of them present only once. These data come from a study of response to subunit inactivated influenza vaccine. Study-wide points: Authors suggested each seasonal influenza vaccination recruits few new T cells.

This sample also appeared in a second study, on T cells expressing NK-cell markers. This second report adds: Beta-chain TCR cDNA was generated via 5'RACE template switching with UMIs. Sorted CD3+CD56+NKG2C+, CD3+CD56+NKG2C- and CD3+CD56-NKG2C+ T-cell subsets were beta-chain profiled. One of eight sequenced donors was HCMV-seronegative; the other seven were seropositive. Leadership of the CD3+CD56-NKG2C+ fraction also belonged to these clonotypes in four donors.

The sample in question was PBMCs from blood, obtained on the day of vaccination. V gene TRBV4-2 combines with J gene TRBJ2-7; 9 bases match TRBD1. The TCR comes from a man between 45 and 60 years old who received an inactivated influenza vaccine. The CDR3 is CASSHLGQGEIYEQYF. CDR3 nucleotide sequence: TGTGCCAGCAGCCACCTGGGACAGGGAGAAATCTACGAGCAGTACTTC.